This TCR beta chain was recovered during a study of blood T cell repertoires in COVID-19. Trimming stripped 0 bases from V and 8 bases from J, with 13 bases between. From germline, CDR1 is KGHSH and CDR2 LQKENI. CDR3 size: 14 residues. Cohort allocation depended upon clinical history that participants reported. Some clones are missing from TCRdb's copy, which holds only in-frame ones; the method was immunoSEQ multiplex PCR. The table includes just over 300,000 clones, approximately 90% detected once. Sequencing was performed on PBMCs or T cells enriched from blood (not recorded which). The receptor comes from a young man who had recovered from COVID-19. This chain uses TRBV18 with TRBJ1-2, with D tentatively TRBD1 (5 bases). Here the CDR3 DNA reads TGTGCCAGCTCACCACCGGGACCCACTAGCGGCTACACCTTC. Translation: CASSPPGPTSGYTF.